Below are 22 T cell receptor beta chains sequenced from a single sample in a study of cytomegalovirus exposure and HLA in healthy donors. The PCR employed 60 Vbeta primers together with 13 Jbeta primers. Produced via immunoSEQ multiplex PCR; TCRdb's table is partial and in-frame only. The sample yields approximately 200,000 clones, about 80% seen once. Sequencing was carried out using PBMCs. These receptors all stem from a woman under 30 in good health and CMV-seropositive.

This clone has just a few counts. This chain connects TRBV6-4 to TRBJ2-3; 10 nucleotides line up with TRBD1. The CDR3 is 14 amino acids. Germline loops: CDR1 MRHNA, CDR2 SNTAGT. Trimming at V came to 8 bases and at J to 1 base, leaving 3 bases not matched to a gene. The CDR3 DNA reads as TGTGCCAGCGGAGGGACAGGGGGCACAGATACGCAGTATTTT. Protein: CASGGTGGTDTQYF.

The sample holds one count of this clone. In nucleotides, the CDR3 is TGTGCCAGCAGTACCGAGACCGGGACAGGGAGTTTTGTCAAAAACATTCAGTACTTC. This translates into CASSTETGTGSFVKNIQYF. The rearrangement links TRBV7-9 to TRBJ2-4; 9 bases match TRBD1. Losses at the gene ends were 6 bases for V and 3 bases for J; bases not matched to a gene: 18. This CDR3 has 19 amino acids. In germline, CDR1 is SEHNR, CDR2 FQNEAQ (reference sequence).

The chain joins TRBV4-3 to TRBJ1-6; D perhaps matches TRBD1 (6 bases). Germline CDR1 reads LGHNA; CDR2 reads YSLEER. Deletions cut 2 bases from V and 10 bases from J, with 9 bases between. The CDR3 has 13 amino acids. This CDR3 is CASSQTGRSPLHF. The DNA of the CDR3 is TGCGCCAGCAGCCAAACAGGGCGCTCACCCCTCCACTTT.

J is TRBJ2-5 and V is TRBV2, with 9 bases that match TRBD1. Per the germline V gene, CDR1 is SNHLY and CDR2 is FYNNEI. The CDR3 spans 16 residues. The ends lost 0 bases at V and 5 bases at J; junction bases unmatched: 7. In nucleotides, the CDR3 is TGTGCCAGCAGTGAAGCGTTACCCGGACAGGGGGAGACCCAGTACTTC. Residues: CASSEALPGQGETQYF.

The chain couples TRBV4-1 to TRBJ2-3; 12 nucleotides match TRBD2. Germline CDR1 MGHRA, CDR2 YSYEKL. The CDR3 has 17 amino acids. The junction had 2 bases not matched to a gene; V was cut back by 0 bases and J by 1 base. Here the CDR3 reads CASSQEGLAGRTDTQYF. Written as DNA, the CDR3 is TGCGCCAGCAGCCAAGAGGGACTAGCGGGTCGCACAGATACGCAGTATTTT.

The CDR3 region has the DNA TGTGCCAGCAGTACCCCCGCCTGGGACAGCTCTGGAAACACCATATATTTT. It specifies CASSTPAWDSSGNTIYF. The chain joins TRBV28 to TRBJ1-3, with 7 bases aligning to TRBD1. Per the germline V gene, CDR1 is MDHEN and CDR2 is SYDVKM. CDR3 length: 17 residues. The junction had 10 bases not matched to a gene; V was cut back by 5 bases and J by 0 bases.

The gene calls are TRBV7-9 and TRBJ1-5, with D possibly matching TRBD1 (6 bases). In germline, CDR1 is SEHNR, CDR2 FQNEAQ (reference sequence). The V end was cut by 5 bases, the J end by 6 bases, with 14 bases between. The length of the CDR3 is 14 residues. The CDR3 nucleotides are TGTGCCAGCAGCCCCACCCAGGGGAGTCAGCCCCAGCATTTT. Translation gives CASSPTQGSQPQHF.

Of note for this clone: A junction boundary mismatches the germline segment, possibly from a read error. This chain links TRBV10-2 with TRBJ1-1; 7 positions agree with TRBD1. CDR3 length: 13 amino acids. Per the germline V gene, CDR1 is WSHSY and CDR2 is SAAADI. The CDR3 here is CACRGGRDTEAFF. In DNA form, the CDR3 reads TGCGCCTGCAGGGGGGGGCGCGACACTGAAGCTTTCTTT.

V gene TRBV6-5 combines with J gene TRBJ1-1; D may be TRBD1 (5 bases). V was cut by 0 bases and J by 1 base, with 12 bases left in between. The CDR3 has 16 amino acids. Germline-derived CDR1 and CDR2 are MNHEY and SVGAGI. CDR3 sequence: CASSYSRTPKNTEAFF. CDR3 DNA sequence: TGTGCCAGCAGTTACTCGCGGACACCCAAGAACACTGAAGCTTTCTTT.

This clone was seen only once. This chain connects TRBV5-1 to TRBJ2-7; 10 positions match TRBD2. Per the germline V gene, CDR1 is SGHRS and CDR2 is YFSETQ. J gave up 3 bases and V 2 bases, and 2 bases lay outside the gene matches. There are 14 residues in the CDR3. The CDR3 coding sequence is TGCGCCAGCAGCTTTACTAGCGGGGACTACGAGCAGTACGTC. Amino acids: CASSFTSGDYEQYV.

The V and J genes are TRBV5-5 and TRBJ2-1; 13 nucleotides match TRBD2. This CDR3 is built from 15 residues. Germline lookup yields CDR1 SGHKS and CDR2 YYEKEE (reference sequence). V lost 3 bases, J lost 10 bases, and 7 bases stayed unmatched. The DNA of the CDR3 is TGTGCCAGCAGCTACCGACTAGCGGGGGGCCCGGAGCAGTTCTTC. This translates into CASSYRLAGGPEQFF.

The chain uses TRBV11-1 and TRBJ2-3, with D possibly being TRBD1 (5 bases). Trimming took off 4 bases at V and 0 bases at J, with 14 bases between the two ends. CDR3 length equals 16 residues. In germline, CDR1 is SGHAT, CDR2 FQDESV (reference sequence). CDR3 bases: TGTGCCAGCAGCTATGACAGTGGTATAAGCACAGATACGCAGTATTTT. Encoded protein: CASSYDSGISTDTQYF.

The rearrangement joins TRBV11-2 to TRBJ2-1; 8 bases are a match to TRBD2. The CDR3 runs 15 residues. V trimming: 2 bases; J trimming: 8 bases; junction bases outside the gene matches: 8. Looked up from germline, CDR1 is SGHAT and CDR2 is FQNNGV. In DNA, the CDR3 is TGTGCCAGCAGCTTAACCGGGGGGGCCATGGATGAGCAGTTCTTC. It translates to CASSLTGGAMDEQFF. The full variable domain, completed using reference TRBV11-2 and TRBJ2-1, is EAGVAQSPRYKIIEKRQSVAFWCNPISGHATLYWYQQILGQGPKLLIQFQNNGVVDDSQLPKDRFSAERLKGVDSTLKIQPAKLEDSAVYLCASSLTGGAMDEQFFGPGTRLTVL.

This CDR3 reads CASSLGQGPTNTEAFF. CDR3 nucleotide sequence: TGTGCCAGCTCCCTCGGACAGGGGCCGACGAACACTGAAGCTTTCTTT. The rearrangement uses TRBV18 and TRBJ1-1; 9 bases are shared with TRBD1. This CDR3 comprises 16 residues. Germline CDR1 reads KGHSH; CDR2 reads LQKENI. J was trimmed by 1 base and V by 6 bases; bases with no gene match: 9. The full variable domain, with the rest looked up from reference TRBV18 and TRBJ1-1, is NAGVMQNPRHLVRRRGQEARLRCSPMKGHSHVYWYRQLPEEGLKFMVYLQKENIIDESGMPKERFSAEFPKEGPSILRIQQVVRGDSAAYFCASSLGQGPTNTEAFFGQGTRLTVV.

This chain uses TRBV4-2 with TRBJ2-1; 11 bases are shared with TRBD1. Germline values: CDR1 LGHNA, CDR2 YNFKEQ. V shed 2 bases and J 4 bases; nucleotides not matched to a gene: 10. The CDR3 has 18 amino acids. The CDR3 loop reads CASSQITSGQGEYNEQFF. The CDR3, as DNA: TGTGCCAGCAGCCAAATTACCTCGGGACAGGGGGAATACAATGAGCAGTTCTTC.

The V and J genes are TRBV19 and TRBJ1-5; 8 nucleotides align to TRBD1. Germline trimming cut 4 bases from V and 7 bases from J; bases unmatched to any gene: 9. This CDR3 spans 15 amino acids. CDR1 and CDR2 from the germline V gene are LNHDA and SQIVND (reference sequence). This chain's CDR3 is CASSNWRTGTQPQHF. Written as DNA, the CDR3 is TGTGCCAGTAGTAATTGGAGGACAGGGACCCAGCCCCAGCATTTT.

The V and J genes are TRBV15 and TRBJ1-1, with a tentative D call TRBD1 (6 bases). The CDR3 length is 15 residues. Deletions cut 5 bases from V and 3 bases from J, with 16 bases between. Germline V lookup: CDR1 LNHNV, CDR2 YYDKDF (reference sequence). CDR3 DNA: TGTGCCACCAGCGTAAGGGAAGGGGGGGACACTGAAGCTTTCTTT. The encoded protein is CATSVREGGDTEAFF.

This chain links TRBV18 with TRBJ2-7; D possibly corresponds to TRBD2 (5 bases). Trimming took 3 bases from V and 3 from J, leaving 18 bases between them. The CDR3 is made up of 16 amino acids. Germline V gives CDR1 KGHSH, CDR2 LQKENI. The chain's CDR3 is CASSPSAGVSLYEQYV. Here the CDR3 DNA reads TGTGCCAGCTCACCCTCAGCCGGGGTGTCCCTCTACGAGCAGTACGTC.

This clone was seen only once. The genes are TRBV7-2 and TRBJ2-3, with 11 bases aligning to TRBD2. Germline CDR1 is SGHTA and CDR2 is FQGNSA. The CDR3 contains 17 residues. With 5 bases clipped from V and 4 bases from J, the junction kept 11 bases outside the gene matches. The CDR3 nucleotides read TGTGCCAGCAGCAGAGTGGGGGTAGCGGGGGGGGCAGATACGCAGTATTTT. This sequence encodes CASSRVGVAGGADTQYF.

V is TRBV5-1 and J is TRBJ2-5; 8 nucleotides agree with TRBD1. V lost 0 bases and J lost 4; bases outside the gene matches: 11. This CDR3 has 17 amino acids. Germline CDR1 SGHRS, CDR2 YFSETQ. In DNA form, the CDR3 reads TGCGCCAGCAGCTTGGCCTTTGGACAGGGTTTGGGAGAGACCCAGTACTTC. Translating it yields CASSLAFGQGLGETQYF.

This clone appeared a few times. The chain is built from TRBV9 and TRBJ1-2; 9 bases are a match to TRBD1. Germline lookup yields CDR1 SGDLS and CDR2 YYNGEE. Trimming at V came to 4 bases and at J to 3 bases, leaving 7 bases not matched to a gene. The length of the CDR3 is 15 residues. CDR3 region: CASSPNRGPYYGYTF. CDR3 nucleotides: TGTGCCAGCAGCCCCAACAGGGGGCCGTACTATGGCTACACCTTC. Based on the CDR3 plus reference TRBV9 and TRBJ1-2, the full variable domain is DSGVTQTPKHLITATGQRVTLRCSPRSGDLSVYWYQQSLDQGLQFLIQYYNGEERAKGNILERFSAQQFPDLHSELNLSSLELGDSALYFCASSPNRGPYYGYTFGSGTRLTVV.

This sequence joins TRBV9 and TRBJ2-3; D is perhaps TRBD2 (5 bases). This CDR3 is 15 amino acids long. Trimming took 1 base from V and 1 from J, leaving 10 bases between them. Per the germline V gene, CDR1 is SGDLS and CDR2 is YYNGEE. Written as DNA, the CDR3 is TGTGCCAGCAGCGTACTAGCTCTTGGCACAGATACGCAGTATTTT. This codes for CASSVLALGTDTQYF.